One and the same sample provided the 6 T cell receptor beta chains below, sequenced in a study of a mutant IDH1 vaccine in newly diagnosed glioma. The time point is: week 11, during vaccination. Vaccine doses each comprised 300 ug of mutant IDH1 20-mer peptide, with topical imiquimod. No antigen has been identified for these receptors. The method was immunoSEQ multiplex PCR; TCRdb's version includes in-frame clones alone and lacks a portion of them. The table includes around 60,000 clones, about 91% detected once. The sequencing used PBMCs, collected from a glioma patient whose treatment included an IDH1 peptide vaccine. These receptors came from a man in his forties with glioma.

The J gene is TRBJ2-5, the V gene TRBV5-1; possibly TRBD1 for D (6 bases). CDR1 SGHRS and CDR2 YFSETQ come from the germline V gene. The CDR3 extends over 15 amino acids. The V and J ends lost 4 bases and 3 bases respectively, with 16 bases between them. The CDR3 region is CASSPQGTREETQYF. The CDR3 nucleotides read TGCGCCAGCAGCCCGCAGGGGACCAGGGAAGAGACCCAGTACTTC.

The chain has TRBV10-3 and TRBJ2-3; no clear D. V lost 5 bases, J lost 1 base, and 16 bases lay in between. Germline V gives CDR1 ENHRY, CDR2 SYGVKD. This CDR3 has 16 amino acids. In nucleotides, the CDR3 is TGTGCCATCAGTACCGACCACCGGTCGGGCACAGATACGCAGTATTTT. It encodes CAISTDHRSGTDTQYF.

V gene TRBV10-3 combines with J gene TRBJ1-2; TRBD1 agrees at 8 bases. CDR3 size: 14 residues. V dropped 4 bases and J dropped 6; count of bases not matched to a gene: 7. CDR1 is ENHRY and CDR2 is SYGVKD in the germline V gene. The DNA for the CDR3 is TGTGCCATCAGTGCCCTCGGACAGGGCGATGGCTACACCTTC. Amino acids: CAISALGQGDGYTF.

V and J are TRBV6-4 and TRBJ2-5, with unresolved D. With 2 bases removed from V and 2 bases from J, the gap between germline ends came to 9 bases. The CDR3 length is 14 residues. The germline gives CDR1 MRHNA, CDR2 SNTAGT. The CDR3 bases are TGTGCCAGCAGTGACAAAGGATTTCAAGAGACCCAGTACTTC. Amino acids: CASSDKGFQETQYF.

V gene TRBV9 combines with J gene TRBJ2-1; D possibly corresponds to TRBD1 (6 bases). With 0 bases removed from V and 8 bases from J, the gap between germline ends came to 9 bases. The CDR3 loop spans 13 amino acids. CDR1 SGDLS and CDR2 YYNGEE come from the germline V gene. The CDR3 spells CASSVGPGDEQFF. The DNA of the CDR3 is TGTGCCAGCAGCGTAGGGCCAGGGGATGAGCAGTTCTTC.

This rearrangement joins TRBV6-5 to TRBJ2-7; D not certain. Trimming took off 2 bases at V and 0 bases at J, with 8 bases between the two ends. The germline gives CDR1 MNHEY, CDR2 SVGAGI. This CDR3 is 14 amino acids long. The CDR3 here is CASSYRSSSYEQYF. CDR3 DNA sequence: TGTGCCAGCAGTTACAGAAGTAGCTCCTACGAGCAGTACTTC.